The 24 T cell receptor beta chains below were found in one sample sequenced in a study of memory CD8 T cells in hepatitis C reinfection. Repertoires were generated with immunoSEQ multiplex PCR, while TCRdb's copy carries only in-frame clones and drops some. Seen here are 50,000 or so clones, over 85% observed once, and the top ten hold around 1%. Regarding time point: pre-reinfection, 55 to 20 weeks before reinfection detection. Sorted cells were sequenced directly ex vivo without any in vitro expansion. The sample consisted of naive CD8+ T cells sorted from blood. The receptors derive from a man younger than 35 with hepatitis C virus infection.

V gene TRBV7-9 combines with J gene TRBJ2-7; 7 bases line up with TRBD2. The germline V gene has CDR1 SEHNR and CDR2 FQNEAQ (reference sequence). The CDR3 runs 13 residues. The trim removed 5 bases at V and 0 bases at J, leaving 1 base unmatched. DNA for the CDR3: TGTGCCAGCAGCCCTAGCGGCTCCTACGAGCAGTACTTC. Encoded protein: CASSPSGSYEQYF.

This clone was seen more than once but under ten times. The chain recombines TRBV5-6 with TRBJ1-2; D unresolved. The CDR3 extends over 14 amino acids. The germline V gene encodes CDR1 SGHDT and CDR2 YYEEEE. The ends were cut back, 0 bases at V and 4 bases at J, with 10 bases in the middle. The CDR3: CASSLGHLSYGYTF. The CDR3 bases are TGTGCCAGCAGCTTGGGACATTTAAGCTATGGCTACACCTTC. Full variable domain (outside the CDR3, taken from reference TRBV5-6 and TRBJ1-2): DAGVTQSPTHLIKTRGQQVTLRCSPKSGHDTVSWYQQALGQGPQFIFQYYEEEERQRGNFPDRFSGHQFPNYSSELNVNALLLGDSALYLCASSLGHLSYGYTFGSGTRLTVV.

This chain uses TRBV25-1 with TRBJ1-1; 7 nucleotides agree with TRBD1. The CDR3 consists of 16 residues. Trimming cost V 2 bases and J 3 bases; bases outside gene matches: 9. Germline V gives CDR1 MGHDK, CDR2 SYGVNS. The DNA of the CDR3 is TGTGCCAGCAGTGAACCCGACCCAACAGGGGACACTGAAGCTTTCTTT. This codes for CASSEPDPTGDTEAFF.

The gene calls are TRBV13 and TRBJ1-2; tentative D call: TRBD1 (5 bases). V was clipped by 8 bases and J by 4 bases, with 17 bases between them. Germline lookup yields CDR1 PRHDT and CDR2 FYEKMQ (reference sequence). CDR3 size: 14 residues. For the CDR3, the DNA is TGTGCCAGCTCCTTCGAGGACACGCTCTATGGCTACACCTTC. It specifies CASSFEDTLYGYTF.

The chain employs TRBV7-9 and TRBJ2-3; possible D gene TRBD1, 5 bases. With 1 base removed from V and 11 bases from J, the gap between germline ends came to 10 bases. The germline gives CDR1 SEHNR, CDR2 FQNEAQ (reference sequence). This CDR3 is 12 amino acids long. The CDR3 nucleotides read TGTGCCAGCAGCTTAGGACAGACGGAGCAGTATTTT. The encoded protein is CASSLGQTEQYF.

This sequence joins TRBV30 and TRBJ2-2; TRBD2 might be the D (5 bases). Germline CDR1 and CDR2: GTSNPN and SVGIG (reference sequence). The CDR3 totals 12 residues. Trimming left V 8 bases short and J 6 bases short, with 13 bases between. CDR3 bases: TGTGCCGCCCCTGTCGGGGCCGGGGAGCTGTTTTTT. This gives the protein CAAPVGAGELFF.

The V and J genes are TRBV6-5 and TRBJ1-1; D might be TRBD1 (6 bases). The V end lost 1 base, the J end lost 3 bases, and 15 bases lay between the germline ends. The CDR3 has 16 amino acids. CDR1 is MNHEY and CDR2 is SVGAGI in the germline V gene. The CDR3: CASSYFLQGGDTEAFF. The DNA of the CDR3 is TGTGCCAGCAGTTACTTCTTACAGGGTGGAGACACTGAAGCTTTCTTT.

This rearrangement joins TRBV5-5 to TRBJ1-1; no clear D gene. Between the trimmed V and J ends, which lost 4 bases and 1 base, there was a span of 11 bases. The CDR3 extends over 14 amino acids. Germline V gene lookup returns CDR1 SGHKS and CDR2 YYEKEE (reference sequence). The CDR3 nucleotides read TGTGCCAGCAGCCATTTGACGGGGAACACTGAAGCTTTCTTT. Translating it yields CASSHLTGNTEAFF.

As to this clone: Germline and junction disagree at one end, which may indicate a read error. This sequence joins TRBV7-7 and TRBJ2-7, with 14 bases matching TRBD2. The CDR3 has 15 amino acids. CDR1 and CDR2 (germline): SSHAT, FNYEAQ (reference sequence). CDR3 sequence (DNA): TGTGCTAGCAGCCCGGGACTAGCGGGAGTCTACGAGCAGTACTTC. This encodes CASSPGLAGVYEQYF.

In DNA form, the CDR3 reads TGTGCCAGCAGCAAACGCGCCAGGGTATCCGGGGAGCTGTTTTTT. Translation gives CASSKRARVSGELFF. V gene TRBV5-6 combines with J gene TRBJ2-2; D may be TRBD1 (5 bases). CDR3 length equals 15 residues. CDR1 is SGHDT and CDR2 is YYEEEE in the germline V gene. V was shortened by 4 bases and J by 6 bases, with 16 bases between the two germline ends.

The rearrangement links TRBV7-3 to TRBJ2-3; 7 positions agree with TRBD2. Germline-derived CDR1 and CDR2 are SGHTA and FQGTGA. The CDR3 sequence is 15 residues long. V lost 4 bases to trimming and J lost 0 bases; unmatched junction nucleotides: 4. The CDR3 nucleotides are TGTGCCAGCAGCTCGAGCGGGACTAGCACAGATACGCAGTATTTT. Amino acids: CASSSSGTSTDTQYF. The full variable domain, rest sourced from reference TRBV7-3 and TRBJ2-3, is GAGVSQTPSNKVTEKGKYVELRCDPISGHTALYWYRQSLGQGPEFLIYFQGTGAADDSGLPNDRFFAVRPEGSVSTLKIQRTERGDSAVYLCASSSSGTSTDTQYFGPGTRLTVL.

The gene calls are TRBV30 and TRBJ1-5, with a weak D call TRBD1 (6 bases). Germline CDR1 reads GTSNPN; CDR2 reads SVGIG (reference sequence). V lost 1 base, J lost 5 bases, and 9 bases lay in between. This CDR3 comprises 13 residues. The chain's CDR3 is CAWSETGDQPQHF. The CDR3 region has the DNA TGTGCCTGGAGTGAGACAGGAGATCAGCCCCAGCATTTT.

The chain couples TRBV19 to TRBJ2-7; D might be TRBD1 (5 bases). Trimming removed 2 bases from V and 3 bases from J, with 11 bases in between. Germline V gene lookup returns CDR1 LNHDA and CDR2 SQIVND (reference sequence). This CDR3 spans 14 amino acids. CDR3 amino acids: CASSIMDTNYEQYF. The CDR3 DNA follows: TGTGCCAGTAGTATAATGGACACCAACTACGAGCAGTACTTC.

The J gene is TRBJ2-5, the V gene TRBV7-2, with TRBD1 matching 7 bases. The germline gives CDR1 SGHTA, CDR2 FQGNSA. Trimming at V came to 5 bases and at J to 9 bases, leaving 24 bases not matched to a gene. The CDR3 covers 18 residues. The CDR3 loop is CASSQRAAPLGQRRAQYF. As DNA, the CDR3 is TGTGCCAGCAGCCAGAGGGCCGCCCCACTGGGACAGCGAAGGGCCCAGTACTTC.

J is TRBJ1-4 and V is TRBV9; D is ambiguous. Trimming pared 0 bases from V and 1 base from J, leaving 7 bases between. Germline values: CDR1 SGDLS, CDR2 YYNGEE. The CDR3 consists of 15 residues. The CDR3 DNA is TGTGCCAGCAGCGTAGAGGAGGGAACTAATGAAAAACTGTTTTTT. Encoded protein: CASSVEEGTNEKLFF. Based on the CDR3 plus reference TRBV9 and TRBJ1-4, the full variable domain is DSGVTQTPKHLITATGQRVTLRCSPRSGDLSVYWYQQSLDQGLQFLIQYYNGEERAKGNILERFSAQQFPDLHSELNLSSLELGDSALYFCASSVEEGTNEKLFFGSGTQLSVL.

The sample holds a few counts of this clone. The chain links TRBV4-1 to TRBJ1-3, with TRBD1 identical over 9 bases. The CDR3 spans 15 residues. Losses at the gene ends were 1 base for V and 3 bases for J; bases not matched to a gene: 1. Germline CDR1 and CDR2: MGHRA and YSYEKL. The CDR3 nucleotides read TGCGCCAGCAGCCAAGGACAGGGGGGTGGAAACACCATATATTTT. It encodes CASSQGQGGGNTIYF.

This clone occurred once. V is TRBV11-2 and J is TRBJ2-7; tentatively, D is TRBD2 (6 bases). Germline assignment: CDR1 SGHAT and CDR2 FQNNGV. This CDR3 region has 14 residues. V lost 7 bases, J lost 2 bases, and 15 bases lay in between. CDR3 in amino acids: CASTPLGGPYEQYF. CDR3 nucleotide sequence: TGTGCCAGCACCCCTCTGGGAGGTCCCTACGAGCAGTACTTC. Together with reference TRBV11-2 and TRBJ2-7, the CDR3 gives the full variable domain: EAGVAQSPRYKIIEKRQSVAFWCNPISGHATLYWYQQILGQGPKLLIQFQNNGVVDDSQLPKDRFSAERLKGVDSTLKIQPAKLEDSAVYLCASTPLGGPYEQYFGPGTRLTVT.

The chain joins TRBV11-2 to TRBJ2-2; no clear D gene. The length of the CDR3 is 12 residues. V was cut by 4 bases and J by 5 bases, with 5 bases left in between. Looked up from germline, CDR1 is SGHAT and CDR2 is FQNNGV. The CDR3 bases are TGTGCCAGCAGCTCCCGGACCGGGGAGCTGTTTTTT. Its protein is CASSSRTGELFF.

The J gene is TRBJ2-1, the V gene TRBV15, with 13 bases that match TRBD2. CDR3 length equals 17 residues. V trimming: 8 bases; J trimming: 6 bases; junction bases outside the gene matches: 13. The germline CDR1 and CDR2 sequences are LNHNV and YYDKDF (reference sequence). CDR3 in amino acids: CATWNPGTSGTLNEQFF. DNA of the CDR3: TGTGCCACCTGGAATCCCGGGACTAGCGGGACCCTCAATGAGCAGTTCTTC.

The V gene is TRBV7-9, the J gene TRBJ2-7, with 14 bases matching TRBD2. Germline assignment: CDR1 SEHNR and CDR2 FQNEAQ (reference sequence). This CDR3 is 15 amino acids long. V lost 5 bases to trimming and J lost 6 bases; unmatched junction nucleotides: 6. The CDR3 region is CASSPGLAGVSEQYF. The CDR3 bases are TGTGCCAGCAGCCCGGGACTAGCGGGAGTATCCGAGCAGTACTTC.

The chain has TRBV7-2 and TRBJ1-1; D is possibly TRBD1 (6 bases). The CDR3 totals 15 residues. Per germline, CDR1 SGHTA and CDR2 FQGNSA. With 4 bases removed from V and 10 bases from J, the gap between germline ends came to 22 bases. CDR3 DNA sequence: TGTGCCAGCAGCTCCCTCTGGGTGACGCAGGGGCGAGCTTTCTTT. This codes for CASSSLWVTQGRAFF.

The chain recombines TRBV4-1 with TRBJ2-2; 12 bases fit TRBD1. Germline lookup yields CDR1 MGHRA and CDR2 YSYEKL. This CDR3 has 18 residues. J gave up 2 bases and V 4 bases, and 8 bases lay outside the gene matches. DNA of the CDR3: TGCGCCAGCAGCCTCTCCGGGACAGGGGGCGAAAACACCGGGGAGCTGTTTTTT. Translating it yields CASSLSGTGGENTGELFF.

This clone was recorded only once. This chain connects TRBV7-9 to TRBJ1-4; no firm D call. This CDR3 is built from 14 residues. Germline CDR1 and CDR2: SEHNR and FQNEAQ (reference sequence). Trimming left V 3 bases short and J 8 bases short, with 13 bases between. The CDR3 coding sequence is TGTGCCAGCAGCTTTATCCCGGGAGAAGAAAAACTGTTTTTT. Translation gives CASSFIPGEEKLFF.

V is TRBV2 and J is TRBJ2-3; maybe TRBD1 (6 bases). Germline V gene data show CDR1 as SNHLY and CDR2 as FYNNEI. The CDR3 is 13 residues long. V gave up 3 bases and J gave up 7 bases, with 11 bases separating them. CDR3 sequence: CASSEFRGNTQYF. In DNA, the CDR3 is TGTGCCAGCAGTGAGTTCAGGGGTAATACGCAGTATTTT.